The T cell receptor (beta chain) described here comes from a study of blood T cell repertoires in COVID-19. The CDR3 runs 13 residues. The V end lost 4 bases, the J end lost 6 bases, and 9 bases lay between the germline ends. CDR1 and CDR2 from the germline V gene are LGHDT and YNNKEL (reference sequence). TCRdb's copy holds only in-frame clones and misses some; the assay was immunoSEQ multiplex PCR. This sample carries under 40,000 clones, 87% of them seen once, and the ten largest clones take approximately 25%. This TCR was recovered from a man aged 50 to 59 with active or convalescent COVID-19. The V gene is TRBV3-1 (or the pseudogene TRBV3-2), the J gene TRBJ1-4; possible D gene TRBD1, 5 bases. Material for sequencing was peripheral blood. CDR3 nucleotides: TGTGCCAGCAGCCCCCGGGGGGATGAAAAACTGTTTTTT. Its translation: CASSPRGDEKLFF.